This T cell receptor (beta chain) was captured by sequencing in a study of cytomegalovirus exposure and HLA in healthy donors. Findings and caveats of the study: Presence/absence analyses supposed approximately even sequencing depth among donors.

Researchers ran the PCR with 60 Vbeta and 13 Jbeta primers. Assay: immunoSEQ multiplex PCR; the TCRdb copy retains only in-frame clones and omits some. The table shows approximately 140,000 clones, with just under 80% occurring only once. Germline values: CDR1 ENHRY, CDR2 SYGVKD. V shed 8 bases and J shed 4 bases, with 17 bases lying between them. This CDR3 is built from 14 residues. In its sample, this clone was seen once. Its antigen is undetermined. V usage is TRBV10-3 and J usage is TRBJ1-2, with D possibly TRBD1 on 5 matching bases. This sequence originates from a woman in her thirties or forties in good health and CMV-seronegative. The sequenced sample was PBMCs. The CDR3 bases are TGTGCCATCGCGGCCAAGGGGTTAGGCTATGGCTACACCTTC. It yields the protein CAIAAKGLGYGYTF.